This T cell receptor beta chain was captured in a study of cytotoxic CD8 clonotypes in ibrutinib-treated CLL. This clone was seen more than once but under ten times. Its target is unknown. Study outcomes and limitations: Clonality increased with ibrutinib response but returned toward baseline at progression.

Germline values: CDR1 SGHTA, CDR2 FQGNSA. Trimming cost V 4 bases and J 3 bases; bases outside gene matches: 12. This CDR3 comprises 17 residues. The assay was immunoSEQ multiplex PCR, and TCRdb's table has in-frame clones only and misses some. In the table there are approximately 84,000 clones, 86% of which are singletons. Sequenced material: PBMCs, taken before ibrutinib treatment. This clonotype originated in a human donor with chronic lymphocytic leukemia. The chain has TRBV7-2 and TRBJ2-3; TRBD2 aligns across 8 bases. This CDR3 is CASSSVGRTSLTDTQYF. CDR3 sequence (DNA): TGTGCCAGCAGCTCAGTGGGGCGGACTAGCTTGACAGATACGCAGTATTTT.